This TCR beta chain was sequenced for a study of CD8+ T cells in alopecia areata. Treatment: oral pan-JAK inhibitor, 5-10 mg twice daily. Trimming removed 4 bases at V and 4 bases at J, with 10 bases between. Germline CDR1 and CDR2: SQVTM and ANQGSEA. This CDR3 region has 12 residues. Whole-study results and caveats: While patients received tofacitinib, many expanded lesional clones remained present in scalp and blood. Patients shared TCRs less clearly than mice did, possibly owing to HLA.

Remarks on this clone: The target antigen is unknown.

Once RNA had been extracted, it was reverse transcribed into cDNA to act as the sequencing template. TCRdb's table, derived via immunoSEQ multiplex PCR, lists solely in-frame clones and lacks some. The sample consists of 150,000 to 200,000 clones, roughly 65% of them appearing once. This sequence originates from a human donor with alopecia areata. The rearrangement links TRBV29-1 to TRBJ1-2; no definite D call. The sample was CD4+ T cells sorted from blood, taken at week 4, from a patient treated with tofacitinib. The CDR3 sequence: CSVAGSPYGYTF. As DNA, the CDR3 is TGCAGCGTTGCAGGCAGTCCCTATGGCTACACCTTC. The whole variable domain, remainder taken from reference TRBV29-1 and TRBJ1-2, is SAVISQKPSRDICQRGTSLTIQCQVDSQVTMMFWYRQQPGQSLTLIATANQGSEATYESGFVIDKFPISRPNLTFSTLTVSNMSPEDSSIYLCSVAGSPYGYTFGSGTRLTVV.